These T cell receptor beta chains were read from a single sample in a study of blood T cells in healthy people across ages. In TCRdb, the 5' RACE reads were re-called with MiXCR into one record per CDR3 protein. The data show 800,000 to 1,000,000 distinct CDR3 sequences, with around 49% seen just once and 10% to 15% held by the top ten. Sequencing was carried out using blood. The receptors originated from a man aged 25 to 40 in good health. The CDR3 runs from the conserved cysteine through the conserved F or W. The D gene is left open where the match is weak. For some rows the clone size is stated as once, few or many, or as a class when expanded; others skip it.

abundance: .; d_gene: .; j_gene: TRBJ1-4; len: 12; v_gene: TRBV2; CDR3aa: CASGSVNEKLFF; CDR3nt: TGTGCCAGCGGGTCAGTAAATGAAAAACTGTTTTTT
abundance: .; d_gene: .; j_gene: TRBJ2-4; len: 13; v_gene: TRBV28; CDR3aa: CASSSREVNVQYF; CDR3nt: TGTGCCAGCAGTTCCAGGGAAGTTAACGTTCAGTACTTC
abundance: few; d_gene: TRBD2; j_gene: TRBJ2-1; len: 17; v_gene: TRBV15; CDR3aa: CATSREPSGGRYNEQFF; CDR3nt: TGTGCCACCAGCAGAGAACCTAGCGGGGGGCGGTACAATGAGCAGTTCTTC
abundance: .; d_gene: .; j_gene: TRBJ2-1; len: 17; v_gene: TRBV4-1; CDR3aa: CASSFAGFEVTYNEQFF; CDR3nt: TGCGCCAGCAGCTTCGCGGGGTTTGAAGTGACCTACAATGAGCAGTTCTTC
abundance: .; d_gene: .; j_gene: TRBJ2-5; len: 16; v_gene: TRBV2; CDR3aa: CASSTPMEGMSETQYF; CDR3nt: TGTGCCAGCAGTACGCCGATGGAGGGGATGAGTGAGACCCAGTACTTC
abundance: few; d_gene: TRBD2; j_gene: TRBJ2-7; len: 13; v_gene: TRBV20-1; CDR3aa: CSAWCSGGGEQYF; CDR3nt: TGCAGTGCATGGTGTAGCGGGGGCGGGGAGCAGTACTTC
abundance: .; d_gene: TRBD1; j_gene: TRBJ2-2; len: 16; v_gene: TRBV30; CDR3aa: CAWSVRQGYNTGELFF; CDR3nt: TGTGCCTGGAGTGTACGACAGGGGTATAACACCGGGGAGCTGTTTTTT
abundance: many; d_gene: .; j_gene: TRBJ2-1; len: 14; v_gene: TRBV27; CDR3aa: CASSLWQGGNEQFF; CDR3nt: TGTGCCAGCAGTTTATGGCAGGGAGGCAATGAGCAGTTCTTC
abundance: .; d_gene: TRBD1; j_gene: TRBJ1-1; len: 15; v_gene: TRBV7-9; CDR3aa: CASSLNTGANTEAFF; CDR3nt: TGTGCCAGCAGCTTAAATACAGGGGCAAACACTGAAGCTTTCTTT
abundance: few; d_gene: TRBD1; j_gene: TRBJ2-7; len: 15; v_gene: TRBV5-6; CDR3aa: CASSSYRAGGYEQYF; CDR3nt: TGTGCCAGCAGCTCCTATAGAGCAGGGGGCTACGAGCAGTACTTC
abundance: .; d_gene: TRBD1; j_gene: TRBJ2-3; len: 15; v_gene: TRBV5-1; CDR3aa: CASSLAATGRDTQYF; CDR3nt: TGCGCCAGCAGCTTGGCGGCGACAGGGAGAGATACGCAGTATTTT
abundance: few; d_gene: .; j_gene: TRBJ1-2; len: 17; v_gene: TRBV2; CDR3aa: CASSGRPEGGAEYGYTF; CDR3nt: TGTGCCAGCAGTGGTCGCCCGGAGGGGGGCGCAGAATATGGCTACACCTTC
abundance: .; d_gene: .; j_gene: TRBJ1-2; len: 14; v_gene: TRBV27; CDR3aa: CASSLGLPNYGYTF; CDR3nt: TGTGCCAGCAGCCTGGGACTACCTAACTATGGCTACACCTTC
abundance: .; d_gene: TRBD2; j_gene: TRBJ2-3; len: 19; v_gene: TRBV7-9; CDR3aa: CASSLAGGSGGIRMDTQYF; CDR3nt: TGTGCCAGCAGCTTAGCGGGCGGTAGCGGGGGGATTCGGATGGATACGCAGTATTTT
abundance: .; d_gene: .; j_gene: TRBJ2-3; len: 12; v_gene: TRBV6-2/TRBV6-3; CDR3aa: CASSEVGDTQYF; CDR3nt: TGTGCCAGCTCTGAAGTCGGCGATACGCAGTATTTT
abundance: few; d_gene: TRBD1; j_gene: TRBJ2-5; len: 15; v_gene: TRBV5-6; CDR3aa: CASSLAGTGEETQYF; CDR3nt: TGTGCCAGCAGCTTGGCTGGGACAGGTGAAGAGACCCAGTACTTC
abundance: many; d_gene: .; j_gene: TRBJ1-1; len: 13; v_gene: TRBV25-1; CDR3aa: CASSESGNTEAFF; CDR3nt: TGTGCCAGCAGTGAATCTGGAAACACTGAAGCTTTCTTT
abundance: few; d_gene: TRBD1; j_gene: TRBJ2-3; len: 12; v_gene: TRBV20-1; CDR3aa: CSRDRETDTQYF; CDR3nt: TGCAGTAGGGACAGGGAAACAGATACGCAGTATTTT
abundance: .; d_gene: TRBD1; j_gene: TRBJ1-4; len: 15; v_gene: TRBV5-4; CDR3aa: CASSLGTGANEKLFF; CDR3nt: TGTGCCAGCAGCTTGGGGACAGGGGCTAATGAAAAACTGTTTTTT
abundance: .; d_gene: TRBD1; j_gene: TRBJ2-4; len: 14; v_gene: TRBV25-1; CDR3aa: CASSVGQGADIQYF; CDR3nt: TGTGCCAGCAGTGTCGGACAGGGGGCTGACATTCAGTACTTC
abundance: .; d_gene: .; j_gene: TRBJ2-7; len: 12; v_gene: TRBV4-1; CDR3aa: CASSLTGHEQYF; CDR3nt: TGCGCCAGCAGCTTAACGGGCCACGAGCAGTACTTC
abundance: few; d_gene: .; j_gene: TRBJ2-1; len: 15; v_gene: TRBV9; CDR3aa: CASSVVRGSYNEQFF; CDR3nt: TGTGCCAGCAGCGTAGTTAGAGGGTCCTACAATGAGCAGTTCTTC
abundance: few; d_gene: TRBD2; j_gene: TRBJ2-3; len: 16; v_gene: TRBV6-1; CDR3aa: CASSEALAGGADTQYF; CDR3nt: TGTGCCAGCAGTGAAGCTCTAGCGGGGGGCGCCGATACGCAGTATTTT
abundance: .; d_gene: .; j_gene: TRBJ2-7; len: 18; v_gene: TRBV27; CDR3aa: CASSLKRRGSSNSYEQYF; CDR3nt: TGTGCCAGCAGTTTAAAACGTCGCGGTTCGAGCAACTCCTACGAGCAGTACTTC